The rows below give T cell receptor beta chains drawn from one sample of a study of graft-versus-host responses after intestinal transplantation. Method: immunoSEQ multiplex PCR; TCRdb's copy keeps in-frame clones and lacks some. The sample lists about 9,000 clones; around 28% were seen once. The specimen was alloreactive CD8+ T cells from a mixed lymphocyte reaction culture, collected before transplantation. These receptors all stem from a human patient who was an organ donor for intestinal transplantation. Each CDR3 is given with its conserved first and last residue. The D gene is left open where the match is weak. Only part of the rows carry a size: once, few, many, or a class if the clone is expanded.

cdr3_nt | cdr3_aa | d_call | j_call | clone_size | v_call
TGCGCCAGCAGCCATGTACTAGCGGGCCTCACAGATACGCAGTATTTT | CASSHVLAGLTDTQYF | TRBD2 | TRBJ2-3 | . | TRBV4-1
TGTGTCAGAAGCTTACCACCAGGGGGCTCGGGAAACACCATATATTTT | CVRSLPPGGSGNTIYF | . | TRBJ1-3 | . | TRBV7-5
TGTGCCAGCAGCCCCTACCCTCCGGAGGTTGCGGGAGGCTACGAGCAGTACTTC | CASSPYPPEVAGGYEQYF | TRBD2 | TRBJ2-7 | . | TRBV7-6
TGTGCCAGCAGTTTATACCCAGGGGGACCCTATGGCTACACCTTC | CASSLYPGGPYGYTF | TRBD1 | TRBJ1-2 | . | TRBV27
TGTGCCAGCAGCCAAGGTGAGGGTTGGAACTCCTACGAGCAGTACTTC | CASSQGEGWNSYEQYF | . | TRBJ2-7 | few | TRBV14
TGCGCCAGCAGTGACACGAACACCGGGGAGCTGTTTTTT | CASSDTNTGELFF | . | TRBJ2-2 | . | TRBV10-2
TGTGCCAGTAGTATCTCTCGGGGGTCCTACGAGCAGTACTTC | CASSISRGSYEQYF | . | TRBJ2-7 | . | TRBV19
TGTGCCAGCAGCTTGGCCGCAGGGGGGTACAATGAGCAGTTCTTC | CASSLAAGGYNEQFF | . | TRBJ2-1 | . | TRBV5-6
TGTGCCAGCAGTTTAGGGACTAGCGGGTACAATGAGCAGTTCTTC | CASSLGTSGYNEQFF | TRBD2 | TRBJ2-1 | . | TRBV27
TGTGCCAGCAGCTTACAGGGGATAGGTGGCTACACCTTC | CASSLQGIGGYTF | TRBD1 | TRBJ1-2 | . | TRBV5-5
TGTGCCAGCAGCCAAGAAGCGTACTCCGCGTGCGAGCGGTACTTC | CASSQEAYSACERYF | . | TRBJ2-7 | . | TRBV4-2
TGCGCCAGCAGCCAAGATCGCATAGGGTACGAGCAGTACTTC | CASSQDRIGYEQYF | . | TRBJ2-7 | . | TRBV4-3
TGTGCCAGTAGTACCGGGACAGGGGGCTACGAGCAGTACTTC | CASSTGTGGYEQYF | TRBD1 | TRBJ2-7 | few | TRBV19
TGCGCCAGCAGCCAAGATGACACGGGATACTATGGCTACACCTTC | CASSQDDTGYYGYTF | . | TRBJ1-2 | . | TRBV4-1
TGTGCCAGCTCCCCCGGGAATTACCAAGAGACCCAGTACTTC | CASSPGNYQETQYF | . | TRBJ2-5 | . | TRBV18
TGCGCCAGCAGCGACAGGAACACTGAAGCTTTCTTT | CASSDRNTEAFF | . | TRBJ1-1 | . | TRBV4-3
TGTGCCTGGAGTTTCACAGGGGCCACCGGGGAGCTGTTTTTT | CAWSFTGATGELFF | TRBD1 | TRBJ2-2 | . | TRBV30
TGTGCCAGCAGCTTGATAGCGGGAGGGTCCTACAATGAGCAGTTCTTC | CASSLIAGGSYNEQFF | TRBD2 | TRBJ2-1 | . | TRBV11-3
TGCGCCAGCAGTGAGGTAGCTGGGGGACTACCCACCTACGAGCAGTACTTC | CASSEVAGGLPTYEQYF | TRBD2 | TRBJ2-7 | few | TRBV10-2
TGCGCCAGCAGCCCGGACTTATACAATGAGCAGTTCTTC | CASSPDLYNEQFF | . | TRBJ2-1 | . | TRBV5-1
TGTGCCAGCCCACTTCGGACAAGGCGGGGCCATGAGCAGTTCTTC | CASPLRTRRGHEQFF | . | TRBJ2-1 | . | TRBV6-8
TGTGCCAGCAGGGTATCGCATGGCTACACCTTC | CASRVSHGYTF | . | TRBJ1-2 | medium-sized | TRBV6-6
TGTGCCAGCAGCTTGTGGGGAGGGGCGGATACGCAGTATTTT | CASSLWGGADTQYF | TRBD2 | TRBJ2-3 | few | TRBV5-4
TGTGCAAGGCGCGTAGTTTGGGCTATTCGCGGGAGTAGGTACGAGCAGTACTTC | CARRVVWAIRGSRYEQYF | . | TRBJ2-7 | . | TRBV12-2
TGTGCCAGCAGCTTGATGCAGAACACCGGGGAGCTGTTTTTT | CASSLMQNTGELFF | . | TRBJ2-2 | medium-sized | TRBV7-9
TGTGCCAGCAGCTTAGCACACCACTATGGCTACACCTTC | CASSLAHHYGYTF | . | TRBJ1-2 | few | TRBV7-4
TGTGCCAGCAGCAACGACAGGGGCTCTGGAAACACCATATATTTT | CASSNDRGSGNTIYF | TRBD1 | TRBJ1-3 | medium-sized | TRBV11-2
TGTGCCAGCAGCTTAGGATGGCGACAGGGGGTCAATGAGCAGTTCTTC | CASSLGWRQGVNEQFF | TRBD1 | TRBJ2-1 | . | TRBV13
TGTGCCAGCAGCCCCCGAATGGCGGGGGGGGGCGACGAGCAGTACTTC | CASSPRMAGGGDEQYF | TRBD2 | TRBJ2-7 | . | TRBV7-2
TGTGCCAGCGGGCCTAGCTCCTACAATGAGCAGTTCTTC | CASGPSSYNEQFF | . | TRBJ2-1 | . | TRBV10-3
TGTGCCAGCAGCTTAGAACGGCAGAGAGACGAGCAGTACTTC | CASSLERQRDEQYF | . | TRBJ2-7 | medium-sized | TRBV11-3
TGTGCCAGCAGCTTAGGACAGGTTTCCGGCTACACCTTC | CASSLGQVSGYTF | . | TRBJ1-2 | few | TRBV11-3
TGTGCCAGCAGCCTTAGATATGGGGGACAGTCTCTTCAGGGCTACACCTTC | CASSLRYGGQSLQGYTF | TRBD1 | TRBJ1-2 | . | TRBV7-2
TGCGCCAGCAGCCAAGTAGGGGCGAACACTGAAGCTTTCTTT | CASSQVGANTEAFF | . | TRBJ1-1 | few | TRBV4-3
TGTGCCAGCAGCTTACCCGAACGTGACGAGCAGTACTTC | CASSLPERDEQYF | . | TRBJ2-7 | . | TRBV11-3